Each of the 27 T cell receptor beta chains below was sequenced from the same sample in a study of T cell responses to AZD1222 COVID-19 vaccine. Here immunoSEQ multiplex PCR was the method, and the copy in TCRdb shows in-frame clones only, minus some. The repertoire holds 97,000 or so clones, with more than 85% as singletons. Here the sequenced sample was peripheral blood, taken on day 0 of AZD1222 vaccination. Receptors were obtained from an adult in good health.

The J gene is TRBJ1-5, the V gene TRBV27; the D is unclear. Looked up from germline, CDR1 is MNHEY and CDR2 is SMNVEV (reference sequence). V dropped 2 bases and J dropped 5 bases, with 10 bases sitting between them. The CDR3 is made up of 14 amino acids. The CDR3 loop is CASSLLGRDQPQHF. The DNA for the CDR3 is TGTGCCAGCAGTTTACTTGGACGGGATCAGCCCCAGCATTTT.

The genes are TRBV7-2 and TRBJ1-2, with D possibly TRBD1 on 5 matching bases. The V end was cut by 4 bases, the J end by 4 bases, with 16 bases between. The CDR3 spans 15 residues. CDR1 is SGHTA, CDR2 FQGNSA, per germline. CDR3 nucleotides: TGTGCCAGCAGCTCCTCCGGGGGTGGAGGCTATGGCTACACCTTC. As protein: CASSSSGGGGYGYTF.

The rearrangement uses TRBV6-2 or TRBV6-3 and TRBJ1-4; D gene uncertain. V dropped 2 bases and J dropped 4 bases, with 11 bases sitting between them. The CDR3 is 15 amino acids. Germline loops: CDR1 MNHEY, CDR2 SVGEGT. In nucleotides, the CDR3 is TGTGCCAGCAGTTACCCCCTACGGGGTAATGAAAAACTGTTTTTT. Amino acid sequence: CASSYPLRGNEKLFF.

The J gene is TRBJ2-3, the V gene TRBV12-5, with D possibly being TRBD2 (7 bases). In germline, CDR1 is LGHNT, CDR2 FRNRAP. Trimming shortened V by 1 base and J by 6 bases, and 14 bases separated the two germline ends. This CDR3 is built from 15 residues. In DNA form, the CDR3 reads TGTGCTAGTGGTTTGGGGACGGGGGGCTGGGATACGCAGTATTTT. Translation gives CASGLGTGGWDTQYF.

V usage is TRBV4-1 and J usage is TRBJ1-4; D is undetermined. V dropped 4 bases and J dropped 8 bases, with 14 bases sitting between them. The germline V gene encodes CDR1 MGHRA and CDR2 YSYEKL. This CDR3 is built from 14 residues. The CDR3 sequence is CASSPPRPREKLFF. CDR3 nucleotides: TGCGCCAGCAGCCCCCCTAGACCGAGGGAAAAACTGTTTTTT.

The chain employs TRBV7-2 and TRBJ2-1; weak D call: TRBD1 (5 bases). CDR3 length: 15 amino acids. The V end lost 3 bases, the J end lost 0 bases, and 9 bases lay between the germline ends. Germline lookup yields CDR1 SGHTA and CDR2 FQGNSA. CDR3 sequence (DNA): TGTGCCAGCAGCTTGGGGCCCAGCTCCTACAATGAGCAGTTCTTC. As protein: CASSLGPSSYNEQFF. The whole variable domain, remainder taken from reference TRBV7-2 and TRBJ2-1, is GAGVSQSPSNKVTEKGKDVELRCDPISGHTALYWYRQSLGQGLEFLIYFQGNSAPDKSGLPSDRFSAERTGGSVSTLTIQRTQQEDSAVYLCASSLGPSSYNEQFFGPGTRLTVL.

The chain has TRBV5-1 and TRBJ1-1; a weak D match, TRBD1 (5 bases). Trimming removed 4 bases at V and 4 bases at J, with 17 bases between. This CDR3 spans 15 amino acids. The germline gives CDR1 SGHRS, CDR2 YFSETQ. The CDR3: CASSQGSPRSTEAFF. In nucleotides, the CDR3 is TGCGCCAGCAGCCAGGGTTCTCCCCGGAGCACTGAAGCTTTCTTT.

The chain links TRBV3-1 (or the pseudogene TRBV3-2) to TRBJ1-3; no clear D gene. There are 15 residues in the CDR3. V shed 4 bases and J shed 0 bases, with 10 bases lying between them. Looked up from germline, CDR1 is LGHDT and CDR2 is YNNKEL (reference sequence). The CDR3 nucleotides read TGTGCCAGCAGCCCCTACGGAAGCTCTGGAAACACCATATATTTT. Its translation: CASSPYGSSGNTIYF.

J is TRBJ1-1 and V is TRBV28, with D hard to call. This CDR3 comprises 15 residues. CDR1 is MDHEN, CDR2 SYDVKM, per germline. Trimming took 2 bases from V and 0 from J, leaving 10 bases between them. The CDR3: CASSLGGFMNTEAFF. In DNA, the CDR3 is TGTGCCAGCAGTTTAGGAGGTTTCATGAACACTGAAGCTTTCTTT.

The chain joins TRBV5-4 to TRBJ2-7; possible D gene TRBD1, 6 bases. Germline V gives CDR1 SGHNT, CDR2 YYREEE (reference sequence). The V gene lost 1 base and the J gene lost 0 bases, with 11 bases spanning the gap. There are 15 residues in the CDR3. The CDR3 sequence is CASSLWDTNSYEQYF. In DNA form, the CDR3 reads TGTGCCAGCAGCTTGTGGGACACCAACTCCTACGAGCAGTACTTC.

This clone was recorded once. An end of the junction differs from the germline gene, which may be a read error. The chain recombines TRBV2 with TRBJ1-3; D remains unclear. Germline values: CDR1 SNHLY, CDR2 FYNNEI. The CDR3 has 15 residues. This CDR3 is CASSQADGSGNTIYF. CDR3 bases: TGTGCCAGCAGTCAAGCGGACGGCTCTGGAAACACCATATATTTT.

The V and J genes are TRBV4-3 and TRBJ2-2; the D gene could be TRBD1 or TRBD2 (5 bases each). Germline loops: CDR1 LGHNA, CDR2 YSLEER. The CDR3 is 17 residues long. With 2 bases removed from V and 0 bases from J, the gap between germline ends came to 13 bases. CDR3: CASSQPQRGANTGELFF. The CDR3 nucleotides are TGCGCCAGCAGCCAACCACAGAGGGGTGCGAACACCGGGGAGCTGTTTTTT.

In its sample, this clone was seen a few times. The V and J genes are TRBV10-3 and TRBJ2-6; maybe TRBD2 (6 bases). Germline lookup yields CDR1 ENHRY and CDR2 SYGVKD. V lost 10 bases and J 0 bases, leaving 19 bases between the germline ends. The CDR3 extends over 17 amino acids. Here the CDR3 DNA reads TGTGCCAGCACAAGAGCGGGTGACTTCTCTGGGGCCAACGTCCTGACTTTC. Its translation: CASTRAGDFSGANVLTF.

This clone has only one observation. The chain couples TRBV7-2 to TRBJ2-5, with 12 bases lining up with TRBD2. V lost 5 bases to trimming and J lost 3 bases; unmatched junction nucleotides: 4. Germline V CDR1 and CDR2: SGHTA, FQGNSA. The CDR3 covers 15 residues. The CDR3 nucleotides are TGTGCCAGCAGCCCACTAGCGGGGGGTGAAGAGACCCAGTACTTC. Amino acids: CASSPLAGGEETQYF.

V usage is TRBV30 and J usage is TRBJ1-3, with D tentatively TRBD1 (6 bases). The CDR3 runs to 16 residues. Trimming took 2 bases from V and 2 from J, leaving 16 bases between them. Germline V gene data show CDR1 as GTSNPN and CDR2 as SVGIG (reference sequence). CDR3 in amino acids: CAWSKWAGAPGNTIYF. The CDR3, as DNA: TGTGCCTGGAGTAAGTGGGCAGGGGCCCCTGGAAACACCATATATTTT. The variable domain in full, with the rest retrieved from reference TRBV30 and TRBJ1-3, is SQTIHQWPATLVQPVGSPLSLECTVEGTSNPNLYWYRQAAGRGLQLLFYSVGIGQISSEVPQNLSASRPQDRQFILSSKKLLLSDSGFYLCAWSKWAGAPGNTIYFGEGSWLTVV.

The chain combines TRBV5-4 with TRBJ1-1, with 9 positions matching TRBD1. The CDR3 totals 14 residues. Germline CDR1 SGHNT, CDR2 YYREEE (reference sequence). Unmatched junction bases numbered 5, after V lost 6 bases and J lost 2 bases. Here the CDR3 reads CASTRTGVNTEAFF. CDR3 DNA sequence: TGTGCCAGCACCCGGACAGGGGTAAACACTGAAGCTTTCTTT.

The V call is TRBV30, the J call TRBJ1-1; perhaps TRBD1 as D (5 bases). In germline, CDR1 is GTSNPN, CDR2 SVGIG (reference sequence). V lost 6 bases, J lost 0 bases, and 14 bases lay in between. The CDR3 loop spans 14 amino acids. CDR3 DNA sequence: TGTGCCTGCCCCCGGGGGGGGGTGAACACTGAAGCTTTCTTT. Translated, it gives CACPRGGVNTEAFF.

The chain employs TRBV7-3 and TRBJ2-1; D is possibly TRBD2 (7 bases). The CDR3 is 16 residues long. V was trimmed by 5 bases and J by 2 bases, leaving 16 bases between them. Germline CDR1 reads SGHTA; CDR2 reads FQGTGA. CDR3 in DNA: TGTGCCAGCAGCCCCGTGGGGGGGCAGACCTACAATGAGCAGTTCTTC. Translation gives CASSPVGGQTYNEQFF.

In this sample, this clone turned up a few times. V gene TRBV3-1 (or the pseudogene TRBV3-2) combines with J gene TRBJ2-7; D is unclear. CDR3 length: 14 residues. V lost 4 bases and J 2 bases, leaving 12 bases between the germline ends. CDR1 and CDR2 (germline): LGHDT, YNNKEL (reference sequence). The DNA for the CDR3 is TGTGCCAGCAGCCCATCCGGCAGAACCTACGAGCAGTACTTC. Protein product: CASSPSGRTYEQYF.

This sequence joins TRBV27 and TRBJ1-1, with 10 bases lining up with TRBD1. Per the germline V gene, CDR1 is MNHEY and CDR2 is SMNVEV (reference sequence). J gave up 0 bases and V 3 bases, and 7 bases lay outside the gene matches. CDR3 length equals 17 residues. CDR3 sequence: CASSFLTTGGLNTEAFF. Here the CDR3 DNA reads TGTGCCAGCAGTTTCTTAACGACAGGGGGCCTGAACACTGAAGCTTTCTTT.

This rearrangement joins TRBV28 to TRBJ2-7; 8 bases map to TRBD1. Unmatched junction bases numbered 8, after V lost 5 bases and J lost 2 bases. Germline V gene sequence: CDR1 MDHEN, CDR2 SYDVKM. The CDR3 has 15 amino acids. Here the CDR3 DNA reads TGTGCCAGCAGTGCCCGGACAGGGCTAACCTACGAGCAGTACTTC. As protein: CASSARTGLTYEQYF.

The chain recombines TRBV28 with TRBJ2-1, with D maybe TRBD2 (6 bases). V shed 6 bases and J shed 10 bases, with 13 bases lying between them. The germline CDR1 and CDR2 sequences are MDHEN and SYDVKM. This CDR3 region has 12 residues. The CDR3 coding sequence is TGTGCCAGCAGCCTCGGGAGTCTCGAGCAGTTCTTC. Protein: CASSLGSLEQFF.

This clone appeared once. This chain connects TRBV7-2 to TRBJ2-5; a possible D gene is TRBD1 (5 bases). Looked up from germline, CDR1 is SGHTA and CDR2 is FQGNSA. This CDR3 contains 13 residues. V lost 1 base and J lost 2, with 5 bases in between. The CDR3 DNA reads TGTGCCAGCAGCTTAGGACAGCAAGAGACCCAGTACTTC. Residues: CASSLGQQETQYF. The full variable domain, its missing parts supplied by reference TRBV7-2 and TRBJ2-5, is GAGVSQSPSNKVTEKGKDVELRCDPISGHTALYWYRQSLGQGLEFLIYFQGNSAPDKSGLPSDRFSAERTGGSVSTLTIQRTQQEDSAVYLCASSLGQQETQYFGPGTRLLVL.

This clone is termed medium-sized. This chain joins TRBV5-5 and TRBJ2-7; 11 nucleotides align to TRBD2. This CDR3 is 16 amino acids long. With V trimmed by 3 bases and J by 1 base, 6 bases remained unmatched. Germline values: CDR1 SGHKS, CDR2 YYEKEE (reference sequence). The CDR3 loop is CASSSPTSGTSYEQYF. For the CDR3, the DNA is TGTGCCAGCAGCTCGCCGACTAGCGGGACATCCTACGAGCAGTACTTC.

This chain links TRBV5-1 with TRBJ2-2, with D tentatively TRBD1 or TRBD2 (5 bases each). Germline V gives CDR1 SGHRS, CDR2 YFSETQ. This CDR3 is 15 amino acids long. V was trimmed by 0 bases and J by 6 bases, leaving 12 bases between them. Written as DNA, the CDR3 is TGCGCCAGCAGCTTGGACCCGTTGGGGGCCGGGGAGCTGTTTTTT. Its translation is CASSLDPLGAGELFF.

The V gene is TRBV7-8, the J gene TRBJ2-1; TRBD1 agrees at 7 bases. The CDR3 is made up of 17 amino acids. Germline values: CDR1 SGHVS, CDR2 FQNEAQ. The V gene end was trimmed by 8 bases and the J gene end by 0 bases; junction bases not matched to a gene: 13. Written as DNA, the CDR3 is TGTGCCAGCGGAAGCGGTAGGGGGCCTAGCTCCTACAATGAGCAGTTCTTC. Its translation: CASGSGRGPSSYNEQFF.

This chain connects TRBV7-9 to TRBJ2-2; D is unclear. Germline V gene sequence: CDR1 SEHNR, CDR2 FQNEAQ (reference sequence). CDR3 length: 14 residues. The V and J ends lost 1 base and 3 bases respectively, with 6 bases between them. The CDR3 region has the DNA TGTGCCAGCAGCTTAGAACTTGACACCGGGGAGCTGTTTTTT. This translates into CASSLELDTGELFF.